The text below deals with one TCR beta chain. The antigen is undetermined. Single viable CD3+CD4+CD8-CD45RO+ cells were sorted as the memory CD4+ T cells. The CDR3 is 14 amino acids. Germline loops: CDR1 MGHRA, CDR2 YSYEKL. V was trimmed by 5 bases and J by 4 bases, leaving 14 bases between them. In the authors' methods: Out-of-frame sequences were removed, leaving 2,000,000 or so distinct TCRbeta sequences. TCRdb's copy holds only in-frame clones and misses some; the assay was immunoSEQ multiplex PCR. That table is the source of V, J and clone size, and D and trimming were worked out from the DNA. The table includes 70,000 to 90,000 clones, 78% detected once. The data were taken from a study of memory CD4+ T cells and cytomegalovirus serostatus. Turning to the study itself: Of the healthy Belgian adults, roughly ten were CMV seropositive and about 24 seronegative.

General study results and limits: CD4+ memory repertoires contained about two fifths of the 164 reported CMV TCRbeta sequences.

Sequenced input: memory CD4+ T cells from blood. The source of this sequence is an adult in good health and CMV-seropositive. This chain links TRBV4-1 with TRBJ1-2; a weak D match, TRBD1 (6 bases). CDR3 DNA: TGCGCCAGCAGCAATGGCCCAGGGGCCTATGGCTACACCTTC. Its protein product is CASSNGPGAYGYTF.